This T cell receptor beta chain was profiled in a study of tumor-infiltrating lymphocytes in primary liver carcinoma. At the level of the study: Ages ranged from 30 to 69, with HCC or mixed HCC-cholangiocarcinoma.

Starting material for RNA and DNA co-extraction consisted of about 20-30 mg of unsorted bulk tissue. TCR beta cDNA was made from approximately 500 ng total RNA with a constant-region primer. For TCR beta, libraries were produced by three nested multiplex PCR rounds using slightly modified ARM-PCR. TRBV1-TRBV30 forward and Cbeta reverse primers drove the first two approximately 10-cycle rounds. TCRdb re-analysed the multiplex PCR reads in MiXCR, keeping a single row per CDR3 protein. Of 60,000 to 90,000 distinct CDR3 sequences in the sample, 55% to 75% were seen once. The CDR3 spans 14 residues. CDR1 is SQVTM, CDR2 ANQGSEA, per germline. As for this clonotype: Germline is not matched at one junction end, which may reflect a read error.

The sample consisted of liver tumor tissue from sampling region 4. Subset here: tumor region T4, right-lateral pole. The genes are TRBV29-1 and TRBJ2-1, with TRBD2 matching over 7 bases. The TCR sequence derives from a man aged 35 to 55 with primary liver carcinoma and hepatitis B virus infection. As DNA, the CDR3 is TGCAGCGTTCCGTCTAGCGGCAACTACAATGGGCAGTTCTTC. This encodes CSVPSSGNYNGQFF.